The table lists the clone carrying this TCR beta chain with a few counts. Antigen unknown. The ends were cut back, 0 bases at V and 1 base at J, with 16 bases in the middle. Germline V gives CDR1 MNHGY, CDR2 SVAAGI. The CDR3 spans 18 residues. TCR cDNA, made by 5'RACE template switching, carried an added universal primer site and UMIs. TCRdb used MiXCR to reprocess the 5' RACE reads, holding one entry per CDR3 protein. The sample includes almost 600,000 distinct CDR3 sequences, roughly 13% of them seen just once. The sample is drawn from a study of T cells after yellow fever vaccination. Study outcomes and limitations: Some clonotypes, a small share, were shared between CD4 and CD8 compartments.

The source of this sequence is a man under 40 who received the YFV17D yellow fever vaccine. The material was PBMCs, obtained on the day of the yellow fever booster vaccination. The chain links TRBV6-9 to TRBJ2-4; D assignment may be TRBD1 or TRBD2 (5 bases each). The CDR3 sequence: CASSYSVGTGRAKNIQYF. DNA of the CDR3: TGTGCCAGCAGTTATTCTGTTGGGACGGGTCGGGCCAAAAACATTCAGTACTTC.